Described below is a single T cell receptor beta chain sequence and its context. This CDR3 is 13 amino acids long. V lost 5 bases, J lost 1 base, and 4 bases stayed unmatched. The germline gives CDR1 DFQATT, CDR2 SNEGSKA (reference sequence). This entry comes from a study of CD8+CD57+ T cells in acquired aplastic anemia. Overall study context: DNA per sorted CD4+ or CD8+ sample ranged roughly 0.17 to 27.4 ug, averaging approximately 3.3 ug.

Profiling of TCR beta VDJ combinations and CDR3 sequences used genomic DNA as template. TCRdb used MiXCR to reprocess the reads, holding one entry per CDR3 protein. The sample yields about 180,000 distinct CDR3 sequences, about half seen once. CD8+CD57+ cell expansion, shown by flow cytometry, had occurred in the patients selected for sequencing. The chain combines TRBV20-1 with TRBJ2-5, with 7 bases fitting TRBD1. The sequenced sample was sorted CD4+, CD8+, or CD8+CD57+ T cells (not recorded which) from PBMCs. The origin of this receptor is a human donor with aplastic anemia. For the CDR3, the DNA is TGCAGTGCTCCCCGGACAGGCCAAGAGACCCAGTACTTC. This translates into CSAPRTGQETQYF.